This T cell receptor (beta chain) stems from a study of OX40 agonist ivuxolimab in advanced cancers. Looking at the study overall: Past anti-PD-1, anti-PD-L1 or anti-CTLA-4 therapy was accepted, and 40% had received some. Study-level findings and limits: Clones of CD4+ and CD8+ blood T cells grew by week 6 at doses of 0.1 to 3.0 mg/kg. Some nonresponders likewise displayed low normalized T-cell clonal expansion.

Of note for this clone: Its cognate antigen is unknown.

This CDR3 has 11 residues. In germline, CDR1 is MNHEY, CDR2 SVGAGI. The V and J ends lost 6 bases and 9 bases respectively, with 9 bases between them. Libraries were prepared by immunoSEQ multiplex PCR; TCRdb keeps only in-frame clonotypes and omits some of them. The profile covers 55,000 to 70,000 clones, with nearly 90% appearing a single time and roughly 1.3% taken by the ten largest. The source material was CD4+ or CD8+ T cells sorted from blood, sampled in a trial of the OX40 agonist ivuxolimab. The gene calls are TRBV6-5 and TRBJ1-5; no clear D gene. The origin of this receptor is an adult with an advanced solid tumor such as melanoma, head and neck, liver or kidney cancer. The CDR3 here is CASRSSGPQHF. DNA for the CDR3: TGTGCCAGCAGGTCCTCGGGGCCCCAGCATTTT.